The 12 T cell receptor beta chains below come from one sample, sequenced in a study of OX40 agonist ivuxolimab in advanced cancers. Generated by immunoSEQ multiplex PCR, the TCRdb table keeps only in-frame clones and is missing some. The table includes about 38,000 clones, roughly 80% detected once. The sample here was CD4+ or CD8+ T cells sorted from blood, taken in a trial of the OX40 agonist ivuxolimab. The receptors were gathered from an adult with an advanced solid tumor such as melanoma, head and neck, liver or kidney cancer.

The chain links TRBV28 to TRBJ2-3; D remains ambiguous. V lost 4 bases and J lost 0, with 8 bases in between. This CDR3 spans 14 amino acids. Per germline, CDR1 MDHEN and CDR2 SYDVKM. The CDR3 DNA sequence: TGTGCCAGCAGTTCACCACCGAGCACAGATACGCAGTATTTT. It codes for CASSSPPSTDTQYF.

V is TRBV5-5 and J is TRBJ2-2, with D perhaps given as TRBD1 or TRBD2 (6 bases each). CDR1 is SGHKS, CDR2 YYEKEE, per germline (reference sequence). V dropped 4 bases and J dropped 7 bases, with 20 bases sitting between them. The CDR3 consists of 16 residues. The CDR3 DNA reads TGTGCCAGCAGCCACTTAGAAGGGGGGATGAGCGGGGAGCTGTTTTTT. Translating it yields CASSHLEGGMSGELFF.

The rearrangement uses TRBV5-6 and TRBJ2-2, with 7 positions matching TRBD1. The V gene's germline CDR1 is SGHDT and CDR2 YYEEEE. The V gene end was trimmed by 1 base and the J gene end by 7 bases; junction bases not matched to a gene: 10. The CDR3 is 16 amino acids. The DNA for the CDR3 is TGTGCCAGCAGCTTGATTGGTACAGGGGCGGTCGGGGAGCTGTTTTTT. Residues: CASSLIGTGAVGELFF.

J is TRBJ1-2 and V is TRBV6-5; TRBD1 matches 7 bases. The J segment lost 4 bases and the V segment lost 3 bases, leaving 5 bases of the junction unmatched. Germline V CDR1 and CDR2: MNHEY, SVGAGI. The CDR3 runs 14 residues. The CDR3 sequence: CASSYSDRIYGYTF. Written as DNA, the CDR3 is TGTGCCAGCAGTTATTCGGACAGGATCTATGGCTACACCTTC.

The chain joins TRBV5-1 to TRBJ1-6; D may be TRBD1 (6 bases). The CDR3 has 14 residues. CDR1 and CDR2 from the germline V gene are SGHRS and YFSETQ. Trimming cost V 4 bases and J 5 bases, with 10 bases left between them. The CDR3, as DNA: TGCGCCAGCAGCCCGGACAGAAATAATTCACCCCTCCACTTT. It translates to CASSPDRNNSPLHF.

There are a few counts of this clone. The chain uses TRBV7-3 and TRBJ1-2; D gene ambiguous. The CDR3 consists of 15 residues. Trimming pared 5 bases from V and 4 bases from J, leaving 17 bases between. In germline, CDR1 is SGHTA, CDR2 FQGTGA. CDR3 loop: CASSPDGGGLYGYTF. DNA for the CDR3: TGTGCCAGCAGCCCCGACGGTGGCGGTCTCTATGGCTACACCTTC.

In its sample, this clone was seen a few times. The chain is built from TRBV9 and TRBJ1-1; the D is unclear. V lost 0 bases and J lost 1, with 4 bases in between. CDR1 is SGDLS, CDR2 YYNGEE, per germline. The length of the CDR3 is 13 residues. The CDR3 region is CASSVGENTEAFF. CDR3 bases: TGTGCCAGCAGCGTAGGAGAGAACACTGAAGCTTTCTTT.

V is TRBV6-5 and J is TRBJ1-3, with D tentatively TRBD1 (5 bases). CDR3 length: 15 residues. CDR1 and CDR2 from the germline V gene are MNHEY and SVGAGI. Trimming took off 6 bases at V and 2 bases at J, with 14 bases between the two ends. The DNA for the CDR3 is TGTGCCAGCAGACAAAATGGGGGAGCTGGAAACACCATATATTTT. Translated, it gives CASRQNGGAGNTIYF.

This clone has a single count. The rearrangement links TRBV6-1 to TRBJ1-2; D not resolved. The CDR3 totals 13 residues. Germline values: CDR1 MNHNS, CDR2 SASEGT. Trimming stripped 7 bases from V and 6 bases from J, with 15 bases between. CDR3 nucleotides: TGTGCCAGCAACCCCCTAGAAAGTGATGGCTACACCTTC. This sequence encodes CASNPLESDGYTF.

Concerning this clone itself: This sample also contains other DNA sequences that code for the same CDR3. The genes are TRBV5-1 and TRBJ1-1; 10 bases map to TRBD1. The germline V gene encodes CDR1 SGHRS and CDR2 YFSETQ. The junction had 7 bases not matched to a gene; V was cut back by 4 bases and J by 4 bases. The CDR3 has 15 amino acids. CDR3 loop: CASSPRTGGRTEAFF. CDR3 in DNA: TGCGCCAGCAGCCCAAGGACAGGGGGTCGCACTGAAGCTTTCTTT.

This chain uses TRBV6-4 with TRBJ2-1, with 9 bases that match TRBD2. The CDR3 contains 15 residues. Germline CDR1 MRHNA, CDR2 SNTAGT. Losses at the gene ends were 0 bases for V and 8 bases for J; bases not matched to a gene: 5. The CDR3, as DNA: TGTGCCAGCAGTGACTCCTTTAGCGGGAGTGATGAGCAGTTCTTC. It codes for CASSDSFSGSDEQFF.

The genes are TRBV5-1 and TRBJ2-5; 9 bases agree with TRBD1. The trim removed 4 bases at V and 5 bases at J, leaving 9 bases unmatched. The CDR3 runs to 15 residues. CDR1 is SGHRS, CDR2 YFSETQ, per germline. The CDR3 DNA is TGCGCCAGCAGCATTACCGGGGACAGGGTCGAGACCCAGTACTTC. Protein sequence: CASSITGDRVETQYF.